A single sample is the source of the 28 T cell receptor beta chains below, sequenced in a study of siplizumab effects on memory and regulatory T cells. Repertoires were generated with immunoSEQ multiplex PCR, while TCRdb's copy carries only in-frame clones and drops some. The table has roughly 62,000 clones, about 92% seen once. The specimen was CD8+ T cells sorted from blood. These receptors came from a human donor in good health.

The V and J genes are TRBV16 and TRBJ1-2, with 7 positions matching TRBD1. J was trimmed by 5 bases and V by 2 bases; bases with no gene match: 11. Germline V gene sequence: CDR1 KGHSY, CDR2 FQNENV. The CDR3 is 16 amino acids. The CDR3 sequence: CASSQNPTGELYGYTF. The CDR3 nucleotides are TGTGCCAGCAGCCAAAACCCAACAGGGGAGTTGTATGGCTACACCTTC.

The chain uses TRBV5-8 and TRBJ2-1; TRBD2 agrees at 7 bases. The length of the CDR3 is 14 residues. J lost 9 bases, V lost 0 bases, and 6 bases had no gene match. The germline CDR1 and CDR2 sequences are SGHTS and YDEGEE. CDR3 protein: CASSLGGRAVEQFF. The DNA of the CDR3 is TGTGCCAGCAGCTTGGGAGGGAGGGCCGTTGAGCAGTTCTTC. The whole variable domain, filled in from reference TRBV5-8 and TRBJ2-1, reads EAGVTQSPTHLIKTRGQQATLRCSPISGHTSVYWYQQALGLGLQFLLWYDEGEERNRGNFPPRFSGRQFPNYSSELNVNALELEDSALYLCASSLGGRAVEQFFGPGTRLTVL.

This chain links TRBV19 with TRBJ2-1; 8 nucleotides align to TRBD2. CDR1 and CDR2 (germline): LNHDA, SQIVND (reference sequence). The CDR3 contains 15 residues. V was pared by 3 bases and J by 13 bases, with 14 bases of the junction left unmatched. The CDR3 DNA sequence: TGTGCCAGTAGTATCGCGTCGCCCGGGAGGGCCGGTCAGTTCTTC. It encodes CASSIASPGRAGQFF.

The rearrangement links TRBV7-9 to TRBJ1-1; no clear D. The CDR3 has 12 amino acids. Between the trimmed V and J ends, which lost 1 base and 5 bases, there was a span of 5 bases. In germline, CDR1 is SEHNR, CDR2 FQNEAQ (reference sequence). The CDR3 coding sequence is TGTGCCAGCAGCTTAGGACCTACTGAAGCTTTCTTT. This encodes CASSLGPTEAFF.

The J gene is TRBJ1-3, the V gene TRBV13; D possibly corresponds to TRBD1 (6 bases). The CDR3 is 15 residues long. V shed 5 bases and J shed 3 bases, with 14 bases lying between them. Germline CDR1 is PRHDT and CDR2 is FYEKMQ (reference sequence). Here the CDR3 reads CASSLQGYDGNTIYF. CDR3 sequence (DNA): TGTGCCAGCAGCCTACAGGGTTATGATGGAAACACCATATATTTT.

The rearrangement joins TRBV15 to TRBJ2-1; the D call may be TRBD1 or TRBD2 (6 bases each). The CDR3 spans 14 residues. The germline V and J ends were trimmed by 3 bases and 7 bases, with 13 bases remaining between them. Germline V CDR1 and CDR2: LNHNV, YYDKDF (reference sequence). The CDR3 DNA follows: TGTGCCACCAGCAGGGAGGGGGTGGCGAATGAGCAGTTCTTC. It specifies CATSREGVANEQFF.

This chain links TRBV5-6 with TRBJ2-5, with TRBD2 matching 9 bases. The V and J ends lost 1 base and 5 bases, in that order; junction bases with no gene match: 9. CDR1 SGHDT and CDR2 YYEEEE come from the germline V gene. The CDR3 runs to 16 residues. CDR3 residues: CASSLIFSSGAETQYF. The CDR3 nucleotides are TGTGCCAGCAGCTTGATTTTCTCTAGCGGGGCTGAGACCCAGTACTTC.

The rearrangement joins TRBV5-8 to TRBJ2-7, with D maybe TRBD2 (5 bases). The V end lost 3 bases, the J end lost 2 bases, and 12 bases lay between the germline ends. Germline lookup yields CDR1 SGHTS and CDR2 YDEGEE. CDR3 length equals 14 residues. The CDR3 DNA follows: TGTGCCAGCAGCTCCGAGGGCCAGACCTACGAGCAGTACTTC. Its protein product is CASSSEGQTYEQYF.

V usage is TRBV19 and J usage is TRBJ2-7, with 8 bases identical to TRBD2. Germline CDR1 reads LNHDA; CDR2 reads SQIVND (reference sequence). Trimming at V came to 1 base and at J to 5 bases, leaving 4 bases not matched to a gene. CDR3 size: 14 residues. The CDR3 is CASSIAGGLNEQYF. DNA for the CDR3: TGTGCCAGTAGTATAGCGGGAGGGCTGAACGAGCAGTACTTC.

This clone was counted once. The chain carries TRBV7-8 and TRBJ2-1; 11 bases fit TRBD1. The CDR3 length is 17 residues. The V and J ends lost 0 bases and 8 bases, in that order; junction bases with no gene match: 9. Germline CDR1 SGHVS, CDR2 FQNEAQ. Here the CDR3 reads CASSLATGQGAVDEQFF. The CDR3 coding sequence is TGTGCCAGCAGCTTAGCTACCGGACAGGGGGCTGTGGATGAGCAGTTCTTC.

The chain combines TRBV7-9 with TRBJ2-3; D is undetermined. V lost 4 bases, J lost 6 bases, and 8 bases lay in between. CDR1 and CDR2 from the germline V gene are SEHNR and FQNEAQ (reference sequence). This CDR3 comprises 12 residues. The CDR3 loop is CASSSGPDTQYF. The CDR3 DNA reads TGTGCCAGCAGCTCCGGACCCGATACGCAGTATTTT.

The chain is built from TRBV7-9 and TRBJ2-5; D gene ambiguous. Germline loops: CDR1 SEHNR, CDR2 FQNEAQ (reference sequence). The CDR3 consists of 16 residues. V lost 4 bases to trimming and J lost 5 bases, with 20 bases between them. The CDR3 is CASSSMTAPVQETQYF. The CDR3, as DNA: TGTGCCAGCAGCTCAATGACCGCTCCGGTCCAGGAGACCCAGTACTTC.

This clone came up a few times. The rearrangement links TRBV6-5 to TRBJ2-1; no firm D call. Germline lookup yields CDR1 MNHEY and CDR2 SVGAGI. This CDR3 is 15 amino acids long. Between the trimmed V and J ends, which lost 5 bases and 0 bases, there was a span of 11 bases. Here the CDR3 DNA reads TGTGCCAGCAGTCCCCATTCCAGCTCCTACAATGAGCAGTTCTTC. Its translation is CASSPHSSSYNEQFF.

V and J are TRBV4-1 and TRBJ1-1; no definite D call. This CDR3 is 14 amino acids long. V was trimmed by 0 bases and J by 5 bases, leaving 10 bases between them. Germline loops: CDR1 MGHRA, CDR2 YSYEKL. CDR3: CASSQEARQTEAFF. CDR3 nucleotides: TGCGCCAGCAGCCAAGAGGCTAGGCAGACTGAAGCTTTCTTT.

This clone was recorded a few times. The V and J genes are TRBV7-2 and TRBJ2-5, with 11 bases aligning to TRBD2. The trim removed 2 bases at V and 2 bases at J, leaving 4 bases unmatched. This CDR3 region has 16 residues. Germline CDR1 is SGHTA and CDR2 is FQGNSA. The CDR3 loop reads CASSLIAGGIQETQYF. The DNA of the CDR3 is TGTGCCAGCAGCTTAATAGCGGGAGGGATTCAAGAGACCCAGTACTTC.

The J gene is TRBJ2-7, the V gene TRBV4-1; D unclear. The germline V gene has CDR1 MGHRA and CDR2 YSYEKL. This CDR3 is built from 12 residues. The ends were cut back, 1 base at V and 5 bases at J, with 6 bases in the middle. DNA for the CDR3: TGCGCCAGCAGCCAAGTCACCGACGAGCAGTACTTC. This encodes CASSQVTDEQYF.

This rearrangement joins TRBV27 to TRBJ2-1; 8 bases agree with TRBD1. V lost 6 bases to trimming and J lost 7 bases; unmatched junction nucleotides: 11. This CDR3 spans 15 amino acids. Per the germline V gene, CDR1 is MNHEY and CDR2 is SMNVEV (reference sequence). The CDR3 loop reads CASSPTTGGENEQFF. The CDR3 DNA reads TGTGCCAGCAGCCCCACTACAGGGGGTGAGAATGAGCAGTTCTTC.

The chain employs TRBV7-9 and TRBJ2-1; tentative D call: TRBD2 (5 bases). The CDR3 is 12 amino acids. The germline gives CDR1 SEHNR, CDR2 FQNEAQ (reference sequence). V was shortened by 3 bases and J by 8 bases, with 8 bases between the two germline ends. The CDR3 spells CASSFPSHEQFF. Here the CDR3 DNA reads TGTGCCAGCAGCTTCCCTAGCCATGAGCAGTTCTTC. Filled out from reference TRBV7-9 and TRBJ2-1, the complete variable domain reads DTGVSQNPRHKITKRGQNVTFRCDPISEHNRLYWYRQTLGQGPEFLTYFQNEAQLEKSRLLSDRFSAERPKGSFSTLEIQRTEQGDSAMYLCASSFPSHEQFFGPGTRLTVL.

This clone was recorded once. This chain uses TRBV4-1 with TRBJ2-1, with TRBD2 identical over 8 bases. The CDR3 is made up of 16 amino acids. J lost 1 base, V lost 0 bases, and 2 bases had no gene match. Germline V lookup: CDR1 MGHRA, CDR2 YSYEKL. The CDR3 nucleotides read TGCGCCAGCAGCCAAGAGACTAGCGTTTCCTACAATGAGCAGTTCTTC. This gives the protein CASSQETSVSYNEQFF.

The V call is TRBV29-1, the J call TRBJ1-2; perhaps TRBD1 as D (6 bases). The CDR3 spans 13 residues. Germline CDR1 is SQVTM and CDR2 is ANQGSEA. The V end lost 4 bases, the J end lost 0 bases, and 9 bases lay between the germline ends. The CDR3 is CSVADRANYGYTF. CDR3 in DNA: TGCAGCGTTGCGGACAGAGCTAACTATGGCTACACCTTC.

Note on this clone: One end of the junction fails to match germline, which may point to a read error. The chain carries TRBV7-7 and TRBJ2-2, with no clear D. Germline lookup yields CDR1 SSHAT and CDR2 FNYEAQ (reference sequence). There are 13 residues in the CDR3. CDR3 region: CASSRTETGELFF. The DNA of the CDR3 is TGTGCTAGCAGCCGGACCGAGACCGGGGAGCTGTTTTTT. The whole variable domain, remainder taken from reference TRBV7-7 and TRBJ2-2, is GAGVSQSPRYKVTKRGQDVTLRCDPISSHATLYWYQQALGQGPEFLTYFNYEAQPDKSGLPSDRFSAERPEGSISTLTIQRTEQRDSAMYRCASSRTETGELFFGEGSRLTVL.

The sample holds one count of this clone. The chain has TRBV11-2 and TRBJ2-5; D might be TRBD1 or TRBD2, each matching 6 bases. The CDR3 totals 17 residues. Germline V gives CDR1 SGHAT, CDR2 FQNNGV. Trimming removed 1 base at V and 4 bases at J, with 19 bases between. The CDR3, as DNA: TGTGCCAGCAGCTTAGTCGGAACAGGGTTGGGAGGAGAGACCCAGTACTTC. Protein sequence: CASSLVGTGLGGETQYF.

The J gene is TRBJ2-2, the V gene TRBV6-5; TRBD2 agrees at 7 bases. From germline, CDR1 is MNHEY and CDR2 SVGAGI. CDR3 size: 16 residues. The V and J ends lost 4 bases and 9 bases, in that order; junction bases with no gene match: 14. This CDR3 reads CASSSPSGDSTRELFF. In DNA, the CDR3 is TGTGCCAGCAGTTCCCCTAGCGGCGACAGTACAAGGGAGCTGTTTTTT.

In its sample, this clone was seen once. This chain connects TRBV6-5 to TRBJ2-1; 7 bases fit TRBD1. Germline V gene lookup returns CDR1 MNHEY and CDR2 SVGAGI. The trim removed 1 base at V and 4 bases at J, leaving 7 bases unmatched. CDR3 length: 16 residues. The CDR3 region is CASSYYSDRSYNEQFF. In DNA form, the CDR3 reads TGTGCCAGCAGTTACTATTCGGACAGGTCATACAATGAGCAGTTCTTC.

The chain joins TRBV29-1 to TRBJ2-2; D is unclear. There are 16 residues in the CDR3. The V and J ends lost 0 bases and 1 base respectively, with 12 bases between them. Germline V lookup: CDR1 SQVTM, CDR2 ANQGSEA. The CDR3 sequence is CSVEDLVGMNTGELFF. CDR3 coding DNA: TGCAGCGTTGAAGATCTGGTGGGAATGAACACCGGGGAGCTGTTTTTT.

This chain uses TRBV28 with TRBJ2-7; TRBD1 agrees at 9 bases. Trimming took 4 bases from V and 3 from J; bases not matched to a gene: 1. This CDR3 comprises 13 residues. CDR1 MDHEN and CDR2 SYDVKM come from the germline V gene. As DNA, the CDR3 is TGTGCCAGCAGTTCGGGACAGGGCTACGAGCAGTACTTC. Translating it yields CASSSGQGYEQYF.

This clone was observed a handful of times. The chain carries TRBV19 and TRBJ1-5; no clear D gene. This CDR3 comprises 15 residues. V lost 3 bases and J 0 bases, leaving 9 bases between the germline ends. The germline CDR1 and CDR2 sequences are LNHDA and SQIVND (reference sequence). The CDR3 protein is CASSIEEYSNQPQHF. The CDR3 DNA follows: TGTGCCAGTAGTATTGAGGAATATAGCAATCAGCCCCAGCATTTT.

V gene TRBV27 combines with J gene TRBJ2-7; 9 nucleotides line up with TRBD1. With 4 bases clipped from V and 4 bases from J, the junction kept 8 bases outside the gene matches. This CDR3 is 15 amino acids long. Germline V gene sequence: CDR1 MNHEY, CDR2 SMNVEV (reference sequence). CDR3 residues: CASSSGPGTGYEQYF. DNA for the CDR3: TGTGCCAGCAGTTCCGGTCCCGGGACAGGGTACGAGCAGTACTTC.